The 21 T cell receptor beta chains given below trace back to one sample, sequenced in a study of CXCR3-negative and CXCR3-positive naive CD8 T cells. Study-level findings and limits: Naive cells positive for CXCR3 carried more hydrophobic TRB CDR3s than CXCR3-negative ones.

Their antigen targets remain unknown. It was by 5' RACE with UMI labels that the TRB cDNA libraries were prepared. TCRdb reprocessed the 5' RACE reads, with one entry per CDR3 protein and no DNA. This sample's table reports under 75,000 distinct CDR3 sequences. The specimen sequenced was naive CXCR3+ CD8+ T cells from blood. Subset: CD45RO-CCR7+CD27+CD95- naive CD8+ T cells expressing CXCR3 (TNR3+). Every receptor here comes from a human donor in good health. Some clones in this sample may be carry-over from other donors' samples.

The chain joins TRBV28 to TRBJ1-1. This CDR3 is built from 11 residues. Germline values: CDR1 MDHEN, CDR2 SYDVKM. CDR3 sequence: CASSVGGEAFF.

CDR3 sequence reads: CSVESRPYEQYF. This rearrangement joins TRBV29-1 to TRBJ2-7. The CDR3 consists of 12 residues. The germline V gene has CDR1 SQVTM and CDR2 ANQGSEA.

This chain links TRBV7-9 with TRBJ2-1; TCRdb's D call of TRBD2 is untestable without DNA. The CDR3 loop spans 15 amino acids. Germline assignment: CDR1 SEHNR and CDR2 FQNEAQ (reference sequence). The CDR3 loop reads CASSTLAGNYNEQFF.

The chain recombines TRBV29-1 with TRBJ2-7; with no DNA, the TCRdb D assignment of TRBD1 cannot be verified. The CDR3 has 15 residues. The germline V gene has CDR1 SQVTM and CDR2 ANQGSEA. This CDR3 reads CSVEVPRGEPYEQYF.

The V gene is TRBV11-2, the J gene TRBJ2-1. Germline V gene lookup returns CDR1 SGHAT and CDR2 FQNNGV. CDR3 length: 11 amino acids. The CDR3 sequence: CASSLEREQFF. The variable domain in full, with the rest retrieved from reference TRBV11-2 and TRBJ2-1, is EAGVAQSPRYKIIEKRQSVAFWCNPISGHATLYWYQQILGQGPKLLIQFQNNGVVDDSQLPKDRFSAERLKGVDSTLKIQPAKLEDSAVYLCASSLEREQFFGPGTRLTVL.

V and J are TRBV27 and TRBJ2-2; TCRdb picks TRBD1, but there is no DNA to check that call. The CDR3 is made up of 14 amino acids. CDR1 MNHEY and CDR2 SMNVEV come from the germline V gene (reference sequence). This CDR3 reads CASSYAGVTGELFF.

The chain employs TRBV6-5 and TRBJ1-2. CDR1 is MNHEY and CDR2 is SVGAGI in the germline V gene. This CDR3 region has 12 residues. The CDR3 sequence is CASSYRGNGYTF.

V usage is TRBV30 and J usage is TRBJ2-7; no DNA is available, so the TRBD1 call from TCRdb remains unchecked. The CDR3 has 13 amino acids. Germline V gene sequence: CDR1 GTSNPN, CDR2 SVGIG (reference sequence). This CDR3 is CAWNLNRGHEQYF. Drawing the rest from reference TRBV30 and TRBJ2-7, the complete variable domain is SQTIHQWPATLVQPVGSPLSLECTVEGTSNPNLYWYRQAAGRGLQLLFYSVGIGQISSEVPQNLSASRPQDRQFILSSKKLLLSDSGFYLCAWNLNRGHEQYFGPGTRLTVT.

The chain employs TRBV12-3 or TRBV12-4 and TRBJ1-1. This CDR3 region has 13 residues. The CDR3 sequence is CASSLTINTEAFF.

The chain is built from TRBV11-3 and TRBJ2-1; without DNA, the TCRdb call of TRBD1 cannot be checked. Germline lookup yields CDR1 SGHNT and CDR2 YENEEA. The CDR3 runs to 15 residues. This CDR3 reads CASSLEQVPYNEQFF. Combining the CDR3 with reference TRBV11-3 and TRBJ2-1 gives the whole variable domain EAGVVQSPRYKIIEKKQPVAFWCNPISGHNTLYWYLQNLGQGPELLIRYENEEAVDDSQLPKDRFSAERLKGVDSTLKIQPAELGDSAVYLCASSLEQVPYNEQFFGPGTRLTVL.

The V call is TRBV28, the J call TRBJ2-5; checking the TCRdb D call of TRBD1 is not possible without DNA. CDR1 and CDR2 from the germline V gene are MDHEN and SYDVKM. CDR3 size: 16 residues. CDR3 sequence reads: CASSFRPGVRQETQYF.

The chain combines TRBV12-3 or TRBV12-4 with TRBJ1-1; absent DNA, TCRdb's TRBD1 call cannot be checked. CDR3 length: 14 amino acids. The CDR3: CASSTPSLNTEAFF.

J is TRBJ1-3 and V is TRBV9; TCRdb designates TRBD1, a call that cannot be tested without DNA. Germline V gives CDR1 SGDLS, CDR2 YYNGEE. CDR3 length equals 13 residues. The CDR3: CASSVVPHDTIYF. The full variable domain, completed using reference TRBV9 and TRBJ1-3, is DSGVTQTPKHLITATGQRVTLRCSPRSGDLSVYWYQQSLDQGLQFLIQYYNGEERAKGNILERFSAQQFPDLHSELNLSSLELGDSALYFCASSVVPHDTIYFGEGSWLTVV.

This chain connects TRBV12-3 or TRBV12-4 to TRBJ2-1; TCRdb proposes TRBD1, but this gene call is untestable without DNA. CDR3 length: 15 amino acids. The CDR3 sequence: CASSLMQGIYNEQFF.

The genes are TRBV6-5 and TRBJ2-5; the D call from TCRdb, TRBD2, cannot be confirmed without DNA. This CDR3 is built from 21 residues. CDR1 is MNHEY and CDR2 is SVGAGI in the germline V gene. CDR3 sequence reads: CASSYSPPGTSGGSYQETQYF.

This chain uses TRBV12-3 or TRBV12-4 with TRBJ1-1; TCRdb reports TRBD1, a call that lacks DNA to check it against. The CDR3 has 16 residues. The CDR3: CASSPGTGRLNTEAFF.

The chain carries TRBV12-3 or TRBV12-4 and TRBJ1-1; TCRdb returns TRBD1, unconfirmable since there is no DNA. The CDR3 covers 14 residues. CDR3 loop: CASSRQGANTEAFF.

The chain links TRBV6-6 to TRBJ2-5; TCRdb's D call, TRBD2, is unchecked because there is no DNA. From germline, CDR1 is MNHNY and CDR2 SVGAGI (reference sequence). The CDR3 has 19 amino acids. This chain's CDR3 is CASSTSLAGGAQEQETQYF.

The rearrangement links TRBV30 to TRBJ2-7. Per the germline V gene, CDR1 is GTSNPN and CDR2 is SVGIG (reference sequence). The CDR3 has 12 amino acids. CDR3 protein: CAWSVWNYEQYF.

The chain joins TRBV4-2 to TRBJ2-2. This CDR3 has 15 amino acids. The germline CDR1 and CDR2 sequences are LGHNA and YNFKEQ. The CDR3 sequence is CASSQSRGDPGELFF.

This rearrangement joins TRBV7-8 to TRBJ2-5; TCRdb designates TRBD1, a call that cannot be tested without DNA. Germline assignment: CDR1 SGHVS and CDR2 FQNEAQ. The CDR3 sequence is 14 residues long. This CDR3 is CASSSTGGWETQYF.